One sample yielded the 21 T cell receptor beta chains listed below, sequenced in a study of cytomegalovirus exposure and HLA in healthy donors (dated by TCRdb to about 2017). The library was made by the immunoSEQ multiplex PCR assay. For the multiplex PCR, a mixture combining 60 forward primers for TCR Vbeta segments and 13 reverse primers for TCR Jbeta segments was used. This is the immuneACCESS table as TCRdb keeps it, with only in-frame sequences that have V and J called. A part of the clones is gone; compared with another copy, unresolved V genes explain less than half, and the rest is unexplained. The table for this sample lists more than 150,000 clones; around 80% of them were counted only once. The ten largest clones capture approximately 6.3% of the sample. The sequencing input was PBMCs. The receptor source for this set is a man in his forties in good health and CMV-seropositive.

The chain couples TRBV2 to TRBJ1-6; D is perhaps TRBD1 (6 bases). This CDR3 is 15 amino acids long. Looked up from germline, CDR1 is SNHLY and CDR2 is FYNNEI. Trimming removed 3 bases at V and 8 bases at J, with 14 bases between. The CDR3 bases are TGTGCCAGCAGTGACGCAGGGGCGTGGGATTCACCCCTCCACTTT. It specifies CASSDAGAWDSPLHF.

The J gene is TRBJ2-1, the V gene TRBV6-5, with 7 positions matching TRBD2. After removal of 7 bases from V and 2 bases from J, the junction contained 8 bases not matched to a gene. The CDR3 totals 15 residues. Germline V CDR1 and CDR2: MNHEY, SVGAGI. CDR3 loop: CASKHSGVAYNEQFF. CDR3 in DNA: TGTGCCAGCAAGCACAGCGGGGTGGCCTACAATGAGCAGTTCTTC.

The chain employs TRBV7-9 and TRBJ2-1; TRBD2 aligns across 9 bases. CDR1 and CDR2 (germline): SEHNR, FQNEAQ (reference sequence). This CDR3 region has 15 residues. V shed 1 base and J 7 bases; nucleotides not matched to a gene: 5. The CDR3 is CASSLEAGGVNEQFF. The CDR3 DNA reads as TGTGCCAGCAGCTTAGAAGCGGGGGGCGTGAATGAGCAGTTCTTC. Full variable domain (missing parts from reference TRBV7-9 and TRBJ2-1): DTGVSQNPRHKITKRGQNVTFRCDPISEHNRLYWYRQTLGQGPEFLTYFQNEAQLEKSRLLSDRFSAERPKGSFSTLEIQRTEQGDSAMYLCASSLEAGGVNEQFFGPGTRLTVL.

V gene TRBV4-1 combines with J gene TRBJ2-4; weak D call: TRBD2 (6 bases). CDR1 is MGHRA, CDR2 YSYEKL, per germline. Trimming took off 4 bases at V and 5 bases at J, with 18 bases between the two ends. The CDR3 sequence is 16 residues long. The CDR3 nucleotides are TGCGCCAGCAGCCCAGGTCTGGGGAGGTTGGAAAACATTCAGTACTTC. Protein: CASSPGLGRLENIQYF.

This clone was seen only a few times. J is TRBJ1-2 and V is TRBV6-5; TRBD1 matches 9 bases. The CDR3 is made up of 11 amino acids. With 10 bases clipped from V and 11 bases from J, the junction kept 8 bases outside the gene matches. Germline-derived CDR1 and CDR2 are MNHEY and SVGAGI. The CDR3 nucleotides are TGTGCCACCGGGGACAGGGAAGTTTACACCTTC. As protein: CATGDREVYTF.

V gene TRBV4-2 combines with J gene TRBJ2-5, with 11 bases that match TRBD2. Germline V gene sequence: CDR1 LGHNA, CDR2 YNFKEQ. Trimming cost V 6 bases and J 2 bases; bases outside gene matches: 8. The CDR3 length is 16 residues. The CDR3 DNA sequence: TGTGCCAGCAGGGGGCTAGCGGGGGGCTTACAAGAGACCCAGTACTTC. Translation: CASRGLAGGLQETQYF.

This clone appeared a single time. This rearrangement joins TRBV9 to TRBJ2-2; 8 bases are a match to TRBD2. This CDR3 has 16 amino acids. Germline lookup yields CDR1 SGDLS and CDR2 YYNGEE. V gave up 1 base and J gave up 4 bases; unmatched junction bases: 6. CDR3 sequence reads: CASSVNGGGSTGELFF. The DNA for the CDR3 is TGTGCCAGCAGCGTAAACGGGGGGGGGAGCACCGGGGAGCTGTTTTTT.

In this sample, this clone turned up a few times. The CDR3 DNA sequence: TGTGCCAGCAGCCAAATCAGGGGCTCCTACGAGCAGTACTTC. As protein: CASSQIRGSYEQYF. The chain links TRBV11-2 to TRBJ2-7; possibly TRBD1 for D (6 bases). Between the trimmed V and J ends, which lost 5 bases and 0 bases, there was a span of 11 bases. The CDR3 contains 14 residues. Looked up from germline, CDR1 is SGHAT and CDR2 is FQNNGV.

V usage is TRBV19 and J usage is TRBJ1-6; 7 bases fit TRBD1. This CDR3 region has 19 residues. CDR1 is LNHDA, CDR2 SQIVND, per germline (reference sequence). V lost 4 bases to trimming and J lost 9 bases; unmatched junction nucleotides: 21. The CDR3 protein is CASSTRTDRARPLGSPLHF. The DNA of the CDR3 is TGTGCCAGTAGTACCCGGACCGACAGGGCACGCCCGTTGGGTTCACCCCTCCACTTT.

The J gene is TRBJ1-2, the V gene TRBV4-1; unclear D gene. Germline V gives CDR1 MGHRA, CDR2 YSYEKL. V lost 2 bases, J lost 0 bases, and 13 bases lay in between. The CDR3 is 16 residues long. The CDR3 DNA is TGCGCCAGCAGCCAAATGGAGGGTACGACTAACTATGGCTACACCTTC. Encoded protein: CASSQMEGTTNYGYTF.

This clone was seen a handful of times. The chain has TRBV11-3 and TRBJ2-3, with D perhaps matching TRBD1 (5 bases). The CDR3 sequence is 15 residues long. Deletions cut 1 base from V and 1 base from J, with 9 bases between. The germline V gene encodes CDR1 SGHNT and CDR2 YENEEA. The CDR3 reads CASSLGSRGTDTQYF. The CDR3 DNA follows: TGTGCCAGCAGCTTAGGCTCCAGGGGCACAGATACGCAGTATTTT. Filled out from reference TRBV11-3 and TRBJ2-3, the complete variable domain reads EAGVVQSPRYKIIEKKQPVAFWCNPISGHNTLYWYLQNLGQGPELLIRYENEEAVDDSQLPKDRFSAERLKGVDSTLKIQPAELGDSAVYLCASSLGSRGTDTQYFGPGTRLTVL.

This chain connects TRBV12-5 to TRBJ1-6; D gene unclear. V lost 3 bases to trimming and J lost 7 bases, with 10 bases between them. Germline V CDR1 and CDR2: LGHNT, FRNRAP. The CDR3 sequence is 14 residues long. The CDR3 DNA is TGTGCTAGTGGTTTACCCCCCCAGAATTCACCCCTCCACTTT. It is translated as CASGLPPQNSPLHF.

This clone occurred once. For the CDR3, the DNA is TGTGCCAGCAGTCCCCCCACGGGTGGCACTGAAGCTTTCTTT. Protein: CASSPPTGGTEAFF. V is TRBV28 and J is TRBJ1-1; the D is unclear. V dropped 5 bases and J dropped 4 bases, with 14 bases sitting between them. Germline V lookup: CDR1 MDHEN, CDR2 SYDVKM. The CDR3 extends over 14 amino acids.

The chain is built from TRBV27 and TRBJ2-3; D is possibly TRBD2 (6 bases). The CDR3 runs to 15 residues. Trimming took off 3 bases at V and 2 bases at J, with 12 bases between the two ends. Germline loops: CDR1 MNHEY, CDR2 SMNVEV (reference sequence). CDR3 amino acids: CASSLAGSPTDTQYF. The CDR3 DNA reads as TGTGCCAGCAGTTTGGCGGGGAGCCCCACAGATACGCAGTATTTT.

This chain uses TRBV30 with TRBJ1-2; D not resolved. V lost 2 bases and J 5 bases, leaving 9 bases between the germline ends. Germline CDR1 reads GTSNPN; CDR2 reads SVGIG (reference sequence). The CDR3 runs to 12 residues. The CDR3: CAWSPSTYGYTF. CDR3 DNA: TGTGCCTGGAGTCCCAGTACGTATGGCTACACCTTC.

This clone turned up a few times. This chain joins TRBV7-2 and TRBJ2-5; maybe TRBD1 (6 bases). This CDR3 comprises 15 residues. V was clipped by 7 bases and J by 1 base, with 16 bases between them. Germline assignment: CDR1 SGHTA and CDR2 FQGNSA. For the CDR3, the DNA is TGTGCCAGCAACAAACAGGGCAGGGTCCAAGAGACCCAGTACTTC. It encodes CASNKQGRVQETQYF.

This clone was seen a few times. This chain connects TRBV30 to TRBJ1-6, with 10 bases identical to TRBD1. The CDR3 contains 14 residues. Germline V gene lookup returns CDR1 GTSNPN and CDR2 SVGIG (reference sequence). V dropped 3 bases and J dropped 10; count of bases not matched to a gene: 6. CDR3 DNA: TGTGCCTGGAGGGGACAGGGGCGAAGCTCACCCCTCCACTTT. Residues: CAWRGQGRSSPLHF. Looking up the rest from reference TRBV30 and TRBJ1-6 gives the full variable domain: SQTIHQWPATLVQPVGSPLSLECTVEGTSNPNLYWYRQAAGRGLQLLFYSVGIGQISSEVPQNLSASRPQDRQFILSSKKLLLSDSGFYLCAWRGQGRSSPLHFGNGTRLTVT.

The chain links TRBV30 to TRBJ2-3; weak D call: TRBD2 (7 bases). Between the trimmed V and J ends, which lost 7 bases and 2 bases, there was a span of 16 bases. Germline CDR1 reads GTSNPN; CDR2 reads SVGIG (reference sequence). This CDR3 is built from 14 residues. CDR3 protein: CASGWGGATDTQYF. CDR3 nucleotide sequence: TGTGCCTCAGGTTGGGGGGGGGCCACAGATACGCAGTATTTT.

The sample holds one count of this clone. The germline gene is not matched at one end of the junction; a read error may be the cause. The rearrangement links TRBV7-9 to TRBJ1-2; D unclear. Germline V gene sequence: CDR1 SEHNR, CDR2 FQNEAQ (reference sequence). The CDR3 contains 15 residues. CDR3 in amino acids: CSSSLREKDDYGYTF. CDR3 nucleotides: TGTTCCAGCAGCCTGAGGGAAAAAGACGACTATGGCTACACCTTC.

This clone has a single count. This sequence joins TRBV15 and TRBJ2-7; 8 bases fit TRBD2. V gave up 5 bases and J gave up 0 bases; unmatched junction bases: 3. The CDR3 consists of 14 residues. From germline, CDR1 is LNHNV and CDR2 YYDKDF (reference sequence). In DNA form, the CDR3 reads TGTGCCACCAGCCGGGGGGGGATCTCCTACGAGCAGTACTTC. It specifies CATSRGGISYEQYF.

The rearrangement uses TRBV11-3 and TRBJ2-7; TRBD1 is a possible D gene (6 bases). The CDR3 has 14 amino acids. Trimming removed 1 base at V and 3 bases at J, with 10 bases between. The germline V gene has CDR1 SGHNT and CDR2 YENEEA. The CDR3 nucleotides are TGTGCCAGCAGCTTAGGTCAGGGGATCTACGAGCAGTACTTC. Translated: CASSLGQGIYEQYF.